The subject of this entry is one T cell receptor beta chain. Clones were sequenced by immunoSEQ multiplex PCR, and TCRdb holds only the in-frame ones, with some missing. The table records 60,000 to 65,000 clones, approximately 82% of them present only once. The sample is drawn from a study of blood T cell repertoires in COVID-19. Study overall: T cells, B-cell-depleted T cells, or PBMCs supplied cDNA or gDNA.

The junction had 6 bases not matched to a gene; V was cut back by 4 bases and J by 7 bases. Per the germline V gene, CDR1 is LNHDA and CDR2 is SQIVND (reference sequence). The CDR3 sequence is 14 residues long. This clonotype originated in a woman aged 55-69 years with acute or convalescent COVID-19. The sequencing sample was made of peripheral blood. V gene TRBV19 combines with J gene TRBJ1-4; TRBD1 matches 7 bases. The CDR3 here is CASSRTGLIEKLFF. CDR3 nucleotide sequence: TGTGCCAGTAGTAGGACAGGATTGATTGAAAAACTGTTTTTT.